These 27 T cell receptor beta chains were all obtained from the same sample, sequenced in a study of PD-L1 blockade in urothelial cancer. Repertoires were generated with immunoSEQ multiplex PCR, while TCRdb's copy carries only in-frame clones and drops some. The profile covers under 40,000 clones, with around 89% appearing a single time and about 1.9% taken by the ten largest. The specimen was PBMCs, collected around atezolizumab (anti-PD-L1) treatment. These receptors all come from a man in his 60s with urothelial cancer.

V usage is TRBV5-8 and J usage is TRBJ1-2; perhaps TRBD1 as D (6 bases). The length of the CDR3 is 14 residues. V dropped 3 bases and J dropped 8 bases, with 17 bases sitting between them. Germline CDR1 SGHTS, CDR2 YDEGEE. In DNA form, the CDR3 reads TGTGCCAGCAGCTCCGGGACACGGAGGAGCGGCTACACCTTC. Its translation: CASSSGTRRSGYTF.

The chain employs TRBV11-2 and TRBJ2-7; the D is unclear. The CDR3 length is 13 residues. Germline CDR1 and CDR2: SGHAT and FQNNGV. V was cut by 5 bases and J by 2 bases, with 10 bases left in between. CDR3 coding DNA: TGTGCCAGCAGCCGTGACTCCACCTACGAGCAGTACTTC. Its translation: CASSRDSTYEQYF.

This clone turned up a few times. The chain uses TRBV6-1 and TRBJ1-1, with D possibly matching TRBD1 (5 bases). Germline V gene lookup returns CDR1 MNHNS and CDR2 SASEGT. V lost 1 base and J lost 3, with 12 bases in between. The CDR3 has 15 residues. CDR3: CASSEVAREDTEAFF. Written as DNA, the CDR3 is TGTGCCAGCAGTGAAGTTGCCAGGGAGGACACTGAAGCTTTCTTT.

The genes are TRBV28 and TRBJ2-1; 7 bases are a match to TRBD2. The CDR3 spans 15 residues. The V and J ends lost 4 bases and 7 bases, in that order; junction bases with no gene match: 10. CDR1 and CDR2 from the germline V gene are MDHEN and SYDVKM. CDR3 protein: CASSSPWRELNEQFF. DNA for the CDR3: TGTGCCAGCAGTTCCCCCTGGCGGGAGTTGAATGAGCAGTTCTTC. Based on the CDR3 plus reference TRBV28 and TRBJ2-1, the full variable domain is DVKVTQSSRYLVKRTGEKVFLECVQDMDHENMFWYRQDPGLGLRLIYFSYDVKMKEKGDIPEGYSVSREKKERFSLILESASTNQTSMYLCASSSPWRELNEQFFGPGTRLTVL.

The chain uses TRBV19 and TRBJ2-2, with TRBD2 matching 7 bases. This CDR3 comprises 14 residues. Germline CDR1 is LNHDA and CDR2 is SQIVND (reference sequence). The V gene end was trimmed by 7 bases and the J gene end by 5 bases; junction bases not matched to a gene: 7. Here the CDR3 DNA reads TGTGCCAGTACCCGACTAGCCGGGACCGGGGAGCTGTTTTTT. Its translation: CASTRLAGTGELFF. Full variable domain (outside the CDR3, taken from reference TRBV19 and TRBJ2-2): DGGITQSPKYLFRKEGQNVTLSCEQNLNHDAMYWYRQDPGQGLRLIYYSQIVNDFQKGDIAEGYSVSREKKESFPLTVTSAQKNPTAFYLCASTRLAGTGELFFGEGSRLTVL.

The chain uses TRBV4-2 and TRBJ1-5; D possibly corresponds to TRBD1 (5 bases). Between the trimmed V and J ends, which lost 0 bases and 6 bases, there was a span of 12 bases. This CDR3 region has 15 residues. Germline values: CDR1 LGHNA, CDR2 YNFKEQ. CDR3 residues: CASSQDRGGGQPQHF. DNA of the CDR3: TGTGCCAGCAGCCAAGATAGGGGCGGGGGTCAGCCCCAGCATTTT.

The genes are TRBV6-4 and TRBJ1-1; 8 bases are a match to TRBD1. Germline V gene data show CDR1 as MRHNA and CDR2 as SNTAGT. The V segment lost 6 bases and the J segment 3 bases; nucleotides outside the gene matches: 12. The CDR3 length is 16 residues. This CDR3 reads CASRRTGLVGDTEAFF. The DNA for the CDR3 is TGTGCCAGCAGAAGGACAGGGCTTGTCGGGGACACTGAAGCTTTCTTT.

The chain has TRBV4-3 and TRBJ2-1; TRBD1 might be the D (6 bases). This CDR3 contains 16 residues. The ends were cut back, 5 bases at V and 7 bases at J, with 21 bases in the middle. CDR1 is LGHNA, CDR2 YSLEER, per germline. The CDR3, as DNA: TGCGCCAGCAGCTACCGTCCCCAGGGGATCGGAAATGAGCAGTTCTTC. Translating it yields CASSYRPQGIGNEQFF.

Written as DNA, the CDR3 is TGTGCCATCCGGGCAGGGACCTACGAGCAGTACTTC. Protein: CAIRAGTYEQYF. The chain links TRBV10-3 to TRBJ2-7, with D possibly matching TRBD1 (5 bases). CDR3 length: 12 amino acids. Trimming took 8 bases from V and 2 from J, leaving 10 bases between them. Germline CDR1 ENHRY, CDR2 SYGVKD.

The J gene is TRBJ2-5, the V gene TRBV13, with 8 positions matching TRBD2. The junction had 13 bases not matched to a gene; V was cut back by 5 bases and J by 2 bases. The CDR3 is made up of 17 amino acids. Germline CDR1 and CDR2: PRHDT and FYEKMQ (reference sequence). CDR3 sequence (DNA): TGTGCCAGCAGCCGCCTTCTTCTAGCGGGCGAACAAGAGACCCAGTACTTC. This gives the protein CASSRLLLAGEQETQYF.

The chain uses TRBV6-1 and TRBJ1-1, with D tentatively TRBD1 (6 bases). Germline-derived CDR1 and CDR2 are MNHNS and SASEGT. This CDR3 is 14 amino acids long. Trimming pared 6 bases from V and 5 bases from J, leaving 16 bases between. CDR3 sequence reads: CASSRDPQGTEAFF. In DNA, the CDR3 is TGTGCCAGCAGCCGGGACCCTCAGGGGACTGAAGCTTTCTTT.

The chain is built from TRBV27 and TRBJ1-1; maybe TRBD1 (5 bases). V was clipped by 2 bases and J by 5 bases, with 9 bases between them. This CDR3 is built from 13 residues. Looked up from germline, CDR1 is MNHEY and CDR2 is SMNVEV (reference sequence). CDR3 in DNA: TGTGCCAGCAGTTTAGGCGGGGGAACTGAAGCTTTCTTT. Translation gives CASSLGGGTEAFF.

This rearrangement joins TRBV27 to TRBJ2-6; perhaps TRBD1 as D (5 bases). V was shortened by 6 bases and J by 4 bases, with 10 bases between the two germline ends. CDR1 is MNHEY and CDR2 is SMNVEV in the germline V gene (reference sequence). The CDR3 is 14 residues long. The CDR3 nucleotides read TGTGCCAGCAGCCCAGGGAACGGGGCCAACGTCCTGACTTTC. This gives the protein CASSPGNGANVLTF.

This chain links TRBV12-5 with TRBJ2-3, with a tentative D call TRBD1 (7 bases). Germline CDR1 is LGHNT and CDR2 is FRNRAP. Trimming stripped 6 bases from V and 5 bases from J, with 12 bases between. CDR3 length equals 13 residues. CDR3 loop: CASGIQGGDTQYF. Written as DNA, the CDR3 is TGTGCTAGTGGGATCCAGGGGGGAGATACGCAGTATTTT.

This rearrangement joins TRBV18 to TRBJ2-1; D is unresolved. Trimming shortened V by 4 bases and J by 0 bases, and 7 bases separated the two germline ends. CDR1 and CDR2 from the germline V gene are KGHSH and LQKENI. The CDR3 runs to 14 residues. DNA for the CDR3: TGTGCCAGCTCACGATCGAGCTCCTACAATGAGCAGTTCTTC. As protein: CASSRSSSYNEQFF.

The count of this clone is one. The V gene is TRBV2, the J gene TRBJ2-3, with TRBD1 identical over 8 bases. CDR1 and CDR2 from the germline V gene are SNHLY and FYNNEI. There are 16 residues in the CDR3. J gave up 5 bases and V 2 bases, and 9 bases lay outside the gene matches. CDR3 sequence reads: CASSEQGARMGDTQYF. In nucleotides, the CDR3 is TGTGCCAGCAGTGAACAGGGGGCGAGGATGGGAGATACGCAGTATTTT.

This clone was detected only once. The chain carries TRBV5-1 and TRBJ2-1, with 9 bases matching TRBD2. J was trimmed by 6 bases and V by 2 bases; bases with no gene match: 9. This CDR3 spans 16 amino acids. Germline V gene sequence: CDR1 SGHRS, CDR2 YFSETQ. The CDR3 region is CASSFPVVAGANEQFF. The CDR3 bases are TGCGCCAGCAGCTTCCCTGTGGTAGCGGGAGCCAATGAGCAGTTCTTC.

V is TRBV6-6 and J is TRBJ2-3; 7 bases map to TRBD1. The germline CDR1 and CDR2 sequences are MNHNY and SVGAGI (reference sequence). The CDR3 contains 15 residues. The V segment lost 2 bases and the J segment 0 bases; nucleotides outside the gene matches: 2. The CDR3 nucleotides read TGTGCCAGCAGTTACGGGGACAGAAGCACAGATACGCAGTATTTT. Amino acid sequence: CASSYGDRSTDTQYF.

The J gene is TRBJ1-4, the V gene TRBV29-1; D not certain. Looked up from germline, CDR1 is SQVTM and CDR2 is ANQGSEA. This CDR3 region has 14 residues. The V gene lost 7 bases and the J gene lost 7 bases, with 19 bases spanning the gap. The CDR3 DNA reads TGCAGCGCCCAGCCTGACCTCGGCGGTGAAAAACTGTTTTTT. Protein sequence: CSAQPDLGGEKLFF.

This chain connects TRBV19 to TRBJ1-5, with 8 bases fitting TRBD1. Germline CDR1 reads LNHDA; CDR2 reads SQIVND (reference sequence). V was pared by 6 bases and J by 9 bases, with 10 bases of the junction left unmatched. CDR3 length: 14 residues. The CDR3 spells CASSNGQGEPPQHF. The CDR3 bases are TGTGCCAGTAGCAACGGACAGGGAGAGCCGCCCCAGCATTTT. The full variable domain, rest sourced from reference TRBV19 and TRBJ1-5, is DGGITQSPKYLFRKEGQNVTLSCEQNLNHDAMYWYRQDPGQGLRLIYYSQIVNDFQKGDIAEGYSVSREKKESFPLTVTSAQKNPTAFYLCASSNGQGEPPQHFGDGTRLSIL.

The rearrangement links TRBV5-1 to TRBJ2-6; TRBD1 matches 8 bases. CDR3 size: 18 residues. V was clipped by 2 bases and J by 1 base; unmatched bases: 8. Germline CDR1 and CDR2: SGHRS and YFSETQ. The CDR3 DNA follows: TGCGCCAGCAGCTTCGGAGCAGGGGGCCGGTCTGGGGCCAACGTCCTGACTTTC. It codes for CASSFGAGGRSGANVLTF. The entire variable domain, with the rest obtained from reference TRBV5-1 and TRBJ2-6, is as follows: KAGVTQTPRYLIKTRGQQVTLSCSPISGHRSVSWYQQTPGQGLQFLFEYFSETQRNKGNFPGRFSGRQFSNSRSEMNVSTLELGDSALYLCASSFGAGGRSGANVLTFGAGSRLTVL.

This chain links TRBV7-3 with TRBJ2-7, with TRBD1 identical over 7 bases. Germline CDR1 reads SGHTA; CDR2 reads FQGTGA. This CDR3 spans 15 amino acids. V shed 8 bases and J 0 bases; nucleotides not matched to a gene: 10. CDR3 sequence: CASSKGQSSSYEQYF. CDR3 sequence (DNA): TGTGCCAGCTCCAAGGGACAGTCAAGCTCCTACGAGCAGTACTTC.

This chain joins TRBV28 and TRBJ2-2; no reliable D call. Per the germline V gene, CDR1 is MDHEN and CDR2 is SYDVKM. The CDR3 is made up of 12 amino acids. Between the trimmed V and J ends, which lost 2 bases and 5 bases, there was a span of 3 bases. For the CDR3, the DNA is TGTGCCAGCAGTTTACCAACCGGGGAGCTGTTTTTT. Its translation is CASSLPTGELFF.

The chain uses TRBV19 and TRBJ1-1; D perhaps matches TRBD1 (5 bases). Germline V gene data show CDR1 as LNHDA and CDR2 as SQIVND (reference sequence). There are 13 residues in the CDR3. The V gene lost 3 bases and the J gene lost 3 bases, with 8 bases spanning the gap. The CDR3 loop reads CASSMARDTEAFF. CDR3 DNA: TGTGCCAGTAGTATGGCCAGGGACACTGAAGCTTTCTTT.

The chain is built from TRBV27 and TRBJ1-2, with 11 bases that match TRBD1. The V and J ends lost 2 bases and 4 bases, in that order; junction bases with no gene match: 6. The CDR3 extends over 16 amino acids. Germline V lookup: CDR1 MNHEY, CDR2 SMNVEV (reference sequence). In DNA, the CDR3 is TGTGCCAGCAGTTTACGGCGGGACAGGGGGTCCTATGGCTACACCTTC. Encoded protein: CASSLRRDRGSYGYTF.

The CDR3 nucleotides are TGCGCCAGCAGCTTGGGTCGGGTTTCTAATGAAAAACTGTTTTTT. Its protein is CASSLGRVSNEKLFF. This sequence joins TRBV5-1 and TRBJ1-4; D is unresolved. The germline CDR1 and CDR2 sequences are SGHRS and YFSETQ. The CDR3 sequence is 15 residues long. Trimming pared 0 bases from V and 3 bases from J, leaving 9 bases between. Full variable domain (rest looked up from reference TRBV5-1 and TRBJ1-4): KAGVTQTPRYLIKTRGQQVTLSCSPISGHRSVSWYQQTPGQGLQFLFEYFSETQRNKGNFPGRFSGRQFSNSRSEMNVSTLELGDSALYLCASSLGRVSNEKLFFGSGTQLSVL.

J is TRBJ2-1 and V is TRBV29-1; D is possibly TRBD2 (5 bases). The CDR3 contains 13 residues. Germline values: CDR1 SQVTM, CDR2 ANQGSEA. Trimming removed 4 bases from V and 10 bases from J, with 17 bases in between. CDR3 in amino acids: CSVGQRLAGEQFF. CDR3 DNA: TGCAGCGTTGGTCAAAGGCTAGCCGGCGAGCAGTTCTTC.